This T cell receptor beta chain was profiled in a study of T cells in Graves' hyperthyroidism and ophthalmopathy. Trimming took 3 bases from V and 2 from J, leaving 10 bases between them. The CDR3 covers 14 residues. RNA transcripts yielded amplified TCR beta CDR3 regions. First-round RT-PCR of the TCR CDR3 relied on the HTBI primer set. TCRdb itself ran the multiplex PCR reads through MiXCR, one entry per CDR3 protein. The table shows about 660,000 distinct CDR3 sequences, with about 45% occurring only once. The sequenced sample consisted of peripheral blood or thyroid tissue (not recorded which). The clonotype comes from an adult man with Graves' disease, either hyperthyroidism or ophthalmopathy (not recorded which). The chain has TRBV12-3 or TRBV12-4 and TRBJ1-1; D is unresolved. CDR3 sequence: CASSFSGFNTEAFF. The CDR3 DNA reads TGTGCCAGCAGTTTCTCGGGGTTTAACACTGAAGCTTTCTTT.